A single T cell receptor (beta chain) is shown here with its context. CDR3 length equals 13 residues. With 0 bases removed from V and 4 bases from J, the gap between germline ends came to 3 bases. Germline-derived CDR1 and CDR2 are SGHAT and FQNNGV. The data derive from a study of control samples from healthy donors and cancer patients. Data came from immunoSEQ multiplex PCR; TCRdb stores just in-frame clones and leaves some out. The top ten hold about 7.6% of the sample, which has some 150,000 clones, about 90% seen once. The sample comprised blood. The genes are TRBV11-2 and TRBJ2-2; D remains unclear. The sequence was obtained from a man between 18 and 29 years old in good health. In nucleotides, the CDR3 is TGTGCCAGCAGCTTAGATAGCACCGGGGAGCTGTTTTTT. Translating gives CASSLDSTGELFF.